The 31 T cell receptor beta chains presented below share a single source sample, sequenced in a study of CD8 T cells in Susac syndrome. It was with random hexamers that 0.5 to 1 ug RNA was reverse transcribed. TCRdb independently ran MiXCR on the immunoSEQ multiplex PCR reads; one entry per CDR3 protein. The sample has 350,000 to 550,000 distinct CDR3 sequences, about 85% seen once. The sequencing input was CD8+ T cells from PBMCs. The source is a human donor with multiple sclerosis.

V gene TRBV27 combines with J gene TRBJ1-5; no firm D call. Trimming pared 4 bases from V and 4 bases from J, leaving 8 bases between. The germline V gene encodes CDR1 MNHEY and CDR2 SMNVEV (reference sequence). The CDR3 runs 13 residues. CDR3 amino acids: CASSYSKNQPQHF. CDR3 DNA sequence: TGTGCCAGCAGTTACAGTAAGAATCAGCCCCAGCATTTT.

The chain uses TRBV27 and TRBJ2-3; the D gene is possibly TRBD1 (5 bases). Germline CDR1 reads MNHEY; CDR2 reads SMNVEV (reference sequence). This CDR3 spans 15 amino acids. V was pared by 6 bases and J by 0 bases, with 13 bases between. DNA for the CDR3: TGTGCCAGCAGGGCCGACAGTCTTAGCACAGATACGCAGTATTTT. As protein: CASRADSLSTDTQYF.

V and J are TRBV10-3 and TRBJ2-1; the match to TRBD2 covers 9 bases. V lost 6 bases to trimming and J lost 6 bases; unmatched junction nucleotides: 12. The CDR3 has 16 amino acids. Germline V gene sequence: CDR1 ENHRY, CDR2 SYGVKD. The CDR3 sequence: CAISGGLAGERNEQFF. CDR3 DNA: TGTGCCATCAGCGGGGGGTTAGCGGGAGAGCGCAATGAGCAGTTCTTC.

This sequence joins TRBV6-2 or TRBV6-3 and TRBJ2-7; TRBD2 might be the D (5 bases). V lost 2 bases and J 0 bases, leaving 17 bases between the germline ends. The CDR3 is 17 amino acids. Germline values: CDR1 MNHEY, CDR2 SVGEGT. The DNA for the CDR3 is TGTGCCAGCAGTTACCCCCCGGAGGTTTTCAGCTCCTACGAGCAGTACTTC. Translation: CASSYPPEVFSSYEQYF.

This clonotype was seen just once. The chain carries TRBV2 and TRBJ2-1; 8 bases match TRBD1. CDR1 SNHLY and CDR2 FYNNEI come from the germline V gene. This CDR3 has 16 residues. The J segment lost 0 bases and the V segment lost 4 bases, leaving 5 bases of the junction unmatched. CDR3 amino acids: CASSGDRTLSYNEQFF. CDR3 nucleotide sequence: TGTGCCAGCAGTGGGGACAGGACACTCTCCTACAATGAGCAGTTCTTC.

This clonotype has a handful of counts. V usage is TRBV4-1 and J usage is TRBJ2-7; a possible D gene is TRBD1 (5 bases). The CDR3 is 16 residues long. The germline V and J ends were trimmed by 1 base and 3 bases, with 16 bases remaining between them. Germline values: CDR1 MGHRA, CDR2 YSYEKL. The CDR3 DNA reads TGCGCCAGCAGCCAAGTCCCCCGAACAGGTCACTACGAGCAGTACTTC. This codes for CASSQVPRTGHYEQYF.

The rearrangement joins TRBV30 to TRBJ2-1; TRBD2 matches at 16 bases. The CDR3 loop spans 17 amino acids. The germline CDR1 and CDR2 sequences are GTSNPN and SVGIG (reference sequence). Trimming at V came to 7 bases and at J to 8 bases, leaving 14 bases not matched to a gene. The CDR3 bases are TGTGCCTCCTACAGGGGGACTAGCGGGAGGGCCGTCCATGAGCAGTTCTTC. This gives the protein CASYRGTSGRAVHEQFF.

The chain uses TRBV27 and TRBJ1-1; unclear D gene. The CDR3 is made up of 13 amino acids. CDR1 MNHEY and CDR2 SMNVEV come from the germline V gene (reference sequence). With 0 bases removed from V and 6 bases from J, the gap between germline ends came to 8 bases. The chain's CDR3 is CASSLSYGPEAFF. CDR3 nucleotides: TGTGCCAGCAGTTTATCGTACGGACCTGAAGCTTTCTTT.

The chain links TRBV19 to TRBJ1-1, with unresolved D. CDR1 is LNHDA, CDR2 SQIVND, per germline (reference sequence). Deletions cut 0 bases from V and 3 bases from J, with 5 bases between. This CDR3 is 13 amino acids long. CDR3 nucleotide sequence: TGTGCCAGTAGTATAGAAAACGACACTGAAGCTTTCTTT. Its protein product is CASSIENDTEAFF. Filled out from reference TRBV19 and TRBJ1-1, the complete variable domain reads DGGITQSPKYLFRKEGQNVTLSCEQNLNHDAMYWYRQDPGQGLRLIYYSQIVNDFQKGDIAEGYSVSREKKESFPLTVTSAQKNPTAFYLCASSIENDTEAFFGQGTRLTVV.

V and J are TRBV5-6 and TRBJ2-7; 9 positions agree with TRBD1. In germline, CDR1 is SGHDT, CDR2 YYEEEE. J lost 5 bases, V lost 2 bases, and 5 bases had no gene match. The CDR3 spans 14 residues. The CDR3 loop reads CASSLWDRENEQYF. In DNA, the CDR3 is TGTGCCAGCAGCTTATGGGACAGGGAGAACGAGCAGTACTTC. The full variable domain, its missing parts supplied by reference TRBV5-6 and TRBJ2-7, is DAGVTQSPTHLIKTRGQQVTLRCSPKSGHDTVSWYQQALGQGPQFIFQYYEEEERQRGNFPDRFSGHQFPNYSSELNVNALLLGDSALYLCASSLWDRENEQYFGPGTRLTVT.

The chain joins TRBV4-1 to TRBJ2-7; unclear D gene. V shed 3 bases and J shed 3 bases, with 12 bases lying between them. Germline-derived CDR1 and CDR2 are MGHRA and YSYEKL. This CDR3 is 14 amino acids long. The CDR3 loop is CASSHPSMGYEQYF. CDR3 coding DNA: TGCGCCAGCAGCCACCCCTCTATGGGCTACGAGCAGTACTTC.

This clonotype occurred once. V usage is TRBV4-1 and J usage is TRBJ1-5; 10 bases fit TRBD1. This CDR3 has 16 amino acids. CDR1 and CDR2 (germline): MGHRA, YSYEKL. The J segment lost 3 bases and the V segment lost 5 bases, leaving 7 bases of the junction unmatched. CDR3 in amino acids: CASSEGQGYINQPQHF. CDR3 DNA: TGCGCCAGCAGCGAGGGACAGGGGTACATCAATCAGCCCCAGCATTTT.

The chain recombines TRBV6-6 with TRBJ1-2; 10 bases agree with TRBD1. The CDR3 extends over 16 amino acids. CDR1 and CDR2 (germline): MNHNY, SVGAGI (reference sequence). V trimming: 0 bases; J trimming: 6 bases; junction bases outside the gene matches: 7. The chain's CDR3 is CASSYSLLGTGDGYTF. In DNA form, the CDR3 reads TGTGCCAGCAGTTACTCACTTTTGGGGACAGGGGATGGCTACACCTTC.

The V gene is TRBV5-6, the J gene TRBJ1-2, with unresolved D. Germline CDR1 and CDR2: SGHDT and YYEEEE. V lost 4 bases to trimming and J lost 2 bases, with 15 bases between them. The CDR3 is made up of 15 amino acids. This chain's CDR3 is CASSDPVTTNYGYTF. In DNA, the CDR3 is TGTGCCAGCAGCGACCCCGTTACCACAAACTATGGCTACACCTTC.

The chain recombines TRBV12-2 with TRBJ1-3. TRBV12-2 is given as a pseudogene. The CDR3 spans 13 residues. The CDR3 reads CARLTGPGNTIYF. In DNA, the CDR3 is TGTGCAAGGTTGACAGGCCCTGGAAACACCATATATTTT.

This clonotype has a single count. CDR3 sequence (DNA): TGTGCCAGTAGTATAACAGGGTGGGACGAGCAGTACTTC. Translated, it gives CASSITGWDEQYF. This chain uses TRBV19 with TRBJ2-7; possible D gene TRBD1, 6 bases. Germline loops: CDR1 LNHDA, CDR2 SQIVND (reference sequence). The V gene lost 2 bases and the J gene lost 5 bases, with 10 bases spanning the gap. CDR3 length: 13 residues.

In DNA, the CDR3 is TGTGCCTGGGGATTTTACACTGAAGCTTTCTTT. The encoded protein is CAWGFYTEAFF. The chain combines TRBV30 with TRBJ1-1; no reliable D call. Trimming took 5 bases from V and 3 from J, leaving 7 bases between them. The CDR3 runs 11 residues. CDR1 and CDR2 (germline): GTSNPN, SVGIG (reference sequence).

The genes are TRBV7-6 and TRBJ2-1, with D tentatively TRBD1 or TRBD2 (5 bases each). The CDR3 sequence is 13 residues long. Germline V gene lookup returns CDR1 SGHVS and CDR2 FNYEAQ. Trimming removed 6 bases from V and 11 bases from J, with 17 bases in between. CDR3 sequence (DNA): TGTGCCAGCAGTCTTAAAATCCCGGGACAGCAGTTCTTC. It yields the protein CASSLKIPGQQFF.

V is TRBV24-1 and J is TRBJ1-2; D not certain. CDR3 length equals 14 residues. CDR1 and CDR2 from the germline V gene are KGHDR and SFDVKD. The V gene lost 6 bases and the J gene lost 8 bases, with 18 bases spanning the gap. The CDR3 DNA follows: TGTGCCACCAGTTCCGGAGATCTATGGGGAGGCTACACCTTC. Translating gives CATSSGDLWGGYTF.

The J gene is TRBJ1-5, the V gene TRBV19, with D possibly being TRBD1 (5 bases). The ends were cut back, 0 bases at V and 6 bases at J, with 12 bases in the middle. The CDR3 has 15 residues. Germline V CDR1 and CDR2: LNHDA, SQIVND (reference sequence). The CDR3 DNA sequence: TGTGCCAGTAGTATAGATCCGGGGGTTTCTCAGCCCCAGCATTTT. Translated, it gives CASSIDPGVSQPQHF.

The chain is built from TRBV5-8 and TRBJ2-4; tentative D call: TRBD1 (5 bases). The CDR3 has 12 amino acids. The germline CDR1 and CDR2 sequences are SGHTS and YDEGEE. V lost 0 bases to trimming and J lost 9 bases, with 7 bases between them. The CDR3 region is CASSLGQPIQYF. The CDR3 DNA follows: TGTGCCAGCAGCTTGGGACAGCCCATTCAGTACTTC.

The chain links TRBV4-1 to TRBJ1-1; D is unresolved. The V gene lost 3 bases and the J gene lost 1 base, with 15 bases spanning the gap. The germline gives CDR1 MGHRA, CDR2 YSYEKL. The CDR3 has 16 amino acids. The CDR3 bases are TGCGCCAGCAGCCAGAGTCCCAACTGGGGGAACACTGAAGCTTTCTTT. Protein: CASSQSPNWGNTEAFF.

Written as DNA, the CDR3 is TGTGCCAGCAGTTGCAAAGGCCTTGGGGGTTCTACAGATACGCAGTATTTT. Translating gives CASSCKGLGGSTDTQYF. The chain is built from TRBV6-5 and TRBJ2-3; D assignment may be TRBD1 or TRBD2 (5 bases each). The CDR3 runs 17 residues. The germline gives CDR1 MNHEY, CDR2 SVGAGI. Trimming cost V 4 bases and J 3 bases, with 20 bases left between them.

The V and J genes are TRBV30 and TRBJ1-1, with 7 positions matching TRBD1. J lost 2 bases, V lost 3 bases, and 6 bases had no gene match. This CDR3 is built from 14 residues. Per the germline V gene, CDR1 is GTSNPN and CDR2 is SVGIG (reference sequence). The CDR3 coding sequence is TGTGCCTGGAGGAGCCAGGGGGGCAACACTGAAGCTTTCTTT. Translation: CAWRSQGGNTEAFF.

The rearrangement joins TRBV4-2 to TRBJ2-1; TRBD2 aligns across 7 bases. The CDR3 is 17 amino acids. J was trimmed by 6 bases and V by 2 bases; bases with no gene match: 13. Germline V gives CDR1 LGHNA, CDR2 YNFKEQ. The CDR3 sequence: CASSQTLSGGYSNEQFF. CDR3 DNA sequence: TGTGCCAGCAGCCAAACCTTGTCGGGAGGCTACAGCAATGAGCAGTTCTTC.

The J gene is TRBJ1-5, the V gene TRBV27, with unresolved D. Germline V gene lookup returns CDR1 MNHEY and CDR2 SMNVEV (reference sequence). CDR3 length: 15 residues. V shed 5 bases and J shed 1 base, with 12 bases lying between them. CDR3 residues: CASSISWGSNQPQHF. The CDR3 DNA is TGTGCCAGCAGTATCTCCTGGGGAAGCAATCAGCCCCAGCATTTT.

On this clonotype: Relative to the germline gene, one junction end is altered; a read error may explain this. CDR3 sequence (DNA): TGCAGCGCTGAACCCGGGGCCACCGGGGAGCTGTTTTTT. Its protein is CSAEPGATGELFF. The chain combines TRBV29-1 with TRBJ2-2; either TRBD1 or TRBD2 may fit D (5 bases each). The CDR3 totals 13 residues. The V gene's germline CDR1 is SQVTM and CDR2 ANQGSEA.

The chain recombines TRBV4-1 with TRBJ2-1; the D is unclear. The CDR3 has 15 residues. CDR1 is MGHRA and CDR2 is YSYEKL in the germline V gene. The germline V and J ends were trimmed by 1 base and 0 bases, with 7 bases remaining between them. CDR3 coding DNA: TGCGCCAGCAGCCAAGTCAGTGGCTCCTACAATGAGCAGTTCTTC. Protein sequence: CASSQVSGSYNEQFF.

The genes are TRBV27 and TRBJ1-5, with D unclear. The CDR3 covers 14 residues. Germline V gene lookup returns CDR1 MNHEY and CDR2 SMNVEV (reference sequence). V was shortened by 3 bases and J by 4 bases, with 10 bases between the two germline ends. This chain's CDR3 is CASSLVSGNQPQHF. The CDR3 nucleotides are TGTGCCAGCAGTTTGGTGTCAGGTAATCAGCCCCAGCATTTT.

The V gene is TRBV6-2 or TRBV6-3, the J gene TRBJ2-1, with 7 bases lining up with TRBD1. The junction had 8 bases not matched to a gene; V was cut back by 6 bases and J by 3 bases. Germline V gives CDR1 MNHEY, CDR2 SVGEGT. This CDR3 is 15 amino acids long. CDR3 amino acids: CASSPGRDSYNEQFF. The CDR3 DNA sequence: TGTGCCAGCAGCCCCGGCAGGGACAGCTACAATGAGCAGTTCTTC.

CDR3 coding DNA: TGTGCCAGCAGCTGGGGAAACACTGGGGCCAACGTCCTGACTTTC. Translation: CASSWGNTGANVLTF. This chain links TRBV6-5 with TRBJ2-6; no firm D call. The CDR3 covers 15 residues. The germline V gene has CDR1 MNHEY and CDR2 SVGAGI. Trimming cost V 6 bases and J 2 bases, with 11 bases left between them.